Below, 6 T cell receptor beta chains from the same sample are listed, as sequenced in a study of T cell responses to AZD1222 COVID-19 vaccine. The method was immunoSEQ multiplex PCR; TCRdb's version includes in-frame clones alone and lacks a portion of them. Here the sample spans around 140,000 clones, 91% being singletons. Material: peripheral blood, obtained 28 days after the second AZD1222 dose. The receptors were sampled from an adult who received the AZD1222 COVID-19 vaccine.

The CDR3 DNA sequence: TGTGCCTGGGGGGGACAGGGACGCAATCAGCCCCAGCATTTT. This gives the protein CAWGGQGRNQPQHF. J is TRBJ1-5 and V is TRBV30; 9 bases are shared with TRBD1. The V and J ends lost 5 bases and 2 bases, in that order; junction bases with no gene match: 4. CDR1 is GTSNPN, CDR2 SVGIG, per germline (reference sequence). The CDR3 consists of 14 residues.

The V gene is TRBV7-2, the J gene TRBJ2-1; 10 positions agree with TRBD2. V lost 7 bases and J lost 7; bases outside the gene matches: 7. This CDR3 comprises 14 residues. Germline V gene data show CDR1 as SGHTA and CDR2 as FQGNSA. The CDR3 sequence: CASTVTSGLNEQFF. DNA of the CDR3: TGTGCCAGCACGGTGACTAGCGGGTTAAATGAGCAGTTCTTC.

The chain recombines TRBV4-1 with TRBJ1-2; 8 bases match TRBD1. V shed 0 bases and J 5 bases; nucleotides not matched to a gene: 8. Germline CDR1 and CDR2: MGHRA and YSYEKL. The CDR3 has 16 residues. The CDR3 coding sequence is TGCGCCAGCAGCCAAGAGGACAGGGAGTTTGGATATGGCTACACCTTC. It translates to CASSQEDREFGYGYTF.

This rearrangement joins TRBV7-8 to TRBJ1-2, with unresolved D. Germline V CDR1 and CDR2: SGHVS, FQNEAQ. V was shortened by 9 bases and J by 8 bases, with 13 bases between the two germline ends. This CDR3 has 11 amino acids. In nucleotides, the CDR3 is TGTGCCAGTCCTAGTTCCCCGGGCTACACCTTC. Its translation is CASPSSPGYTF.

The chain has TRBV7-9 and TRBJ2-3; D not resolved. Germline loops: CDR1 SEHNR, CDR2 FQNEAQ (reference sequence). V lost 2 bases and J 9 bases, leaving 9 bases between the germline ends. This CDR3 has 12 residues. CDR3: CASSLFQDTQYF. As DNA, the CDR3 is TGTGCCAGCAGCTTATTCCAGGACACGCAGTATTTT.

The chain is built from TRBV9 and TRBJ2-2; 8 bases map to TRBD1. This CDR3 is built from 14 residues. The V segment lost 4 bases and the J segment 4 bases; nucleotides outside the gene matches: 3. CDR1 SGDLS and CDR2 YYNGEE come from the germline V gene. CDR3 sequence: CASSTTGGTGELFF. The CDR3 DNA reads TGTGCCAGCAGCACCACAGGGGGCACCGGGGAGCTGTTTTTT.